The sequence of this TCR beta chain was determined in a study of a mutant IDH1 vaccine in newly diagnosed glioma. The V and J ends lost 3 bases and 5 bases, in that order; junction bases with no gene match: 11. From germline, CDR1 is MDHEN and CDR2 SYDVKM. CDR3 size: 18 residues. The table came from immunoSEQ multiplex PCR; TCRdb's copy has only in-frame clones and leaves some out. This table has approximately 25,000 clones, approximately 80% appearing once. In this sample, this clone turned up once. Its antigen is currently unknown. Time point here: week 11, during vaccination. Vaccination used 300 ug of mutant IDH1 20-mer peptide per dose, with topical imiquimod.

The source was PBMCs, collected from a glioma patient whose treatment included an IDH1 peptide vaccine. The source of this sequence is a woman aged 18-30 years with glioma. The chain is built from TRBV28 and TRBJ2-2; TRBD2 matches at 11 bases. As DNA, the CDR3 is TGTGCCAGCAGTTTTCCTTCGGGTAGCGGGAGGGCTACCGGGGAGCTGTTTTTT. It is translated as CASSFPSGSGRATGELFF.